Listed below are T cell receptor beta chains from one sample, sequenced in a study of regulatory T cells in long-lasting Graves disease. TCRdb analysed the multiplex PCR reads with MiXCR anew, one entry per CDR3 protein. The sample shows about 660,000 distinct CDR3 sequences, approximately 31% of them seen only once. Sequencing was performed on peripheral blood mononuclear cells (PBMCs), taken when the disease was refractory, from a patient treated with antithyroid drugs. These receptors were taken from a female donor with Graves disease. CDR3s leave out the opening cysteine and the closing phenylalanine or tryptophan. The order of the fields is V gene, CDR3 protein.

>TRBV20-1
SARVGPSQETQY
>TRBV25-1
ASSGPATGSPGNQPQH
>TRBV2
ASKHRTGKNIQY
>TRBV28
ASSLVLGTAFSGNTIY
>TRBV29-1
SVLLSSGNTEAF
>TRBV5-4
ASSLQRAYGYT
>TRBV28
ASSSDAWLGAF
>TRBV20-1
SASRTGGVDAF
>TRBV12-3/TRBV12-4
ASSLEEGMNTEAF
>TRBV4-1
ASSQDFRTLTPGELF
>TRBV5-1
ASSRGRMETQY
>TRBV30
TWRPGLAGGTTGELF
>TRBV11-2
ASSLGLLGRVGETQY
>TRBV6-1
ASSEALVFSGNTIY
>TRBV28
ASSADRGVYSPLH
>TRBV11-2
ASSLYPDPYNSPLH
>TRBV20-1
SARVGRTYNEQF
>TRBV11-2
ASSLGGYGSYEQY
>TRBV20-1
SARATGTGAHEKLF
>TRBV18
ASSPTRGNEQY
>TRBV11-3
ASSLGLAGEGETQY
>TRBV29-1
SVAGENYGYT
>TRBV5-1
ASSLGGTPPNYGYT
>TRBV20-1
SAGGADRVAGYT
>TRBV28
ASTGVRDTEAF
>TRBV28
ASSARLDLGTGELF
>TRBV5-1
ASSAGQGPNYGYT
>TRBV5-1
ASSATSDHLGEQY
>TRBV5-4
ASSFTGGRNEKLF
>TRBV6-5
ASSYSSYPGTGSYEQY
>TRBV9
ASSGQDSYNSPLH
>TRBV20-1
SARIQGPSTEAF
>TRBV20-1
SARDVKRAGYT
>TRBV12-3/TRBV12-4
ASGGYYTGELF
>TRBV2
ASTTSGSAPYEQY
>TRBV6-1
ASRTNNNSPLH
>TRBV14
ASSQVSEQY
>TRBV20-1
SARGTAYGYT
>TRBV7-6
ASSLVTGSPLH
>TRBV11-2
ASSLGLRQTNEKLF
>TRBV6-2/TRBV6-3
ASFWRGDTEAF
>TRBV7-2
ASSLAQGAFGTSLYEQY
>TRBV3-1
ASSQVTPGGTGELF
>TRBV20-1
SARPQGAAQPQH
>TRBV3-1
ASSQKLARLTDEQY
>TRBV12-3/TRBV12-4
ASSIPFGTAETQY
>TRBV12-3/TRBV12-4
ASRPAGQGDEKLF
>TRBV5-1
ASSFMQGEYGELF
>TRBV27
ASSLKPMGTQGLGYT
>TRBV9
ASSAGSRDPNGYT
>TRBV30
AWSGDKTRAQH
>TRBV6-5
ASSLDRGRSGYT
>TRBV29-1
SVEPLTGGIGYT
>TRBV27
ASSSLLDRAGGYT
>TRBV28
AIQGRDNSPLH
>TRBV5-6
ASSGAGARVSYEQY
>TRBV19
ASSGSRDMTEAF
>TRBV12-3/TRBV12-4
ASSLVQGNIQY